This T cell receptor beta chain is drawn from a study of CD8+ T cells in alopecia areata. Study findings and constraints: The study found higher clonality in lesional than normal scalp, especially in alopecia totalis/universalis. TCR sharing was clearer in mice than between patients, perhaps partly owing to patient HLA diversity.

This clone turned up a few times. Its antigen is currently unknown. Following RNA extraction, reverse transcription yielded cDNA that acted as the sequencing template. Only in-frame clones appear in the TCRdb table, and some are missing; sequencing was by immunoSEQ multiplex PCR. The data hold approximately 98,000 clones, with 59% observed a single time. The ends were cut back, 5 bases at V and 2 bases at J, with 17 bases in the middle. CDR3 length: 16 residues. CDR1 is SGDLS and CDR2 is YYNGEE in the germline V gene. The TCR comes from a human donor in good health. Sequenced input: CD8+ T cells sorted from blood. This chain uses TRBV9 with TRBJ2-1; D not certain. The CDR3 protein is CASSKGVHTPYNEQFF. In nucleotides, the CDR3 is TGTGCCAGCAGTAAGGGTGTGCATACTCCCTACAATGAGCAGTTCTTC.